The following is a T cell receptor beta chain sequence with its context. TCRdb's table, derived via immunoSEQ multiplex PCR, lists solely in-frame clones and lacks some. The repertoire holds approximately 120,000 clones, with around 78% as singletons. CDR3 length equals 13 residues. Losses at the gene ends were 5 bases for V and 2 bases for J; bases not matched to a gene: 6. Looked up from germline, CDR1 is GTSNPN and CDR2 is SVGIG (reference sequence). This sample was included in a study of blood T cell repertoires in COVID-19. This TCR derives from a woman aged 55-69 years with acute or convalescent COVID-19. Sequenced sample: peripheral blood. The chain links TRBV30 to TRBJ2-7; 7 nucleotides agree with TRBD2. The CDR3 spells CAWVGTKAYEQYF. In DNA, the CDR3 is TGTGCCTGGGTAGGGACTAAAGCCTACGAGCAGTACTTC. The complete variable domain, with remaining parts taken from reference TRBV30 and TRBJ2-7, reads SQTIHQWPATLVQPVGSPLSLECTVEGTSNPNLYWYRQAAGRGLQLLFYSVGIGQISSEVPQNLSASRPQDRQFILSSKKLLLSDSGFYLCAWVGTKAYEQYFGPGTRLTVT.